The rows below give T cell receptor beta chains drawn from one sample of a study of shared clonotypes between healthy human individuals. Assay: immunoSEQ multiplex PCR; the TCRdb copy retains only in-frame clones and omits some. This sample has approximately 1,500,000 clones, with roughly 96% found just once. Input material: naive CD4+ T cells sorted from blood. The origin of the receptors is a man in his thirties or forties in good health. The CDR3 runs from the conserved cysteine through the conserved F or W. The D gene is left open where the match is weak. Not every row has a clone size; where given, it reads once, few, many or a size class.

j_gene	v_gene	abundance	d_gene	CDR3aa	CDR3nt
TRBJ2-1	TRBV20-1	.	.	CSALGNEQFF	TGCAGTGCTTTGGGGAATGAGCAGTTCTTC
TRBJ2-3	TRBV30	.	TRBD1	CAWNDWTGWADTQYF	TGTGCCTGGAACGATTGGACAGGGTGGGCAGATACGCAGTATTTT
TRBJ1-1	TRBV6-6	once	.	CASSPLSTEAFF	TGTGCCAGCAGCCCCCTTAGCACTGAAGCTTTCTTT
TRBJ2-1	TRBV10-3	.	TRBD2	CAISGGLAGEGEQFF	TGTGCCATCAGTGGGGGACTAGCGGGAGAAGGTGAGCAGTTCTTC
TRBJ2-7	TRBV5-1	.	.	CASSRQPEGEQYF	TGCGCCAGCAGCCGACAGCCTGAAGGCGAGCAGTACTTC
TRBJ2-1	TRBV7-6	.	.	CASSLSHPTSEQFF	TGTGCCAGCAGCTTAAGTCACCCCACGAGTGAGCAGTTCTTC
TRBJ2-7	TRBV7-8	.	.	CASSPIHSYEQYF	TGTGCCAGCAGCCCGATCCACAGTTACGAGCAGTACTTC
TRBJ1-3	TRBV7-2	.	.	CASSLAPMGGLGNTIYF	TGTGCCAGCAGCTTAGCCCCTATGGGGGGGCTTGGAAACACCATATATTTT
TRBJ2-1	TRBV13	.	.	CASSLSFSSGNEQFF	TGTGCCAGCAGCTTAAGTTTCTCTTCAGGGAATGAGCAGTTCTTC
TRBJ1-1	TRBV7-9	.	TRBD1	CASSFDRGNEAFF	TGTGCCAGCAGCTTCGACAGGGGCAATGAAGCTTTCTTT
TRBJ2-1	TRBV28	few	.	CASRGESWFGEQFF	TGTGCCAGCAGGGGGGAATCGTGGTTTGGTGAGCAGTTCTTC
TRBJ2-7	TRBV19	.	.	CASSILSGPSGEQYF	TGTGCCAGTAGTATTCTGTCAGGGCCCTCGGGCGAGCAGTACTTC
TRBJ2-2	TRBV10-3	.	TRBD1	CAIRNRGDTGELFF	TGTGCCATCAGGAACAGGGGAGACACCGGGGAGCTGTTTTTT
TRBJ2-7	TRBV7-2	.	TRBD2	CASSSKREVTYEQYF	TGTGCCAGCAGCTCTAAGCGGGAGGTTACCTACGAGCAGTACTTC
TRBJ1-2	TRBV2	.	.	CASSAAVSVAGYTF	TGTGCCAGCAGTGCAGCGGTCTCGGTGGCGGGCTACACCTTC
TRBJ2-2	TRBV15	.	.	CATSRALGLAAAGELFF	TGTGCCACCAGCAGAGCCCTGGGCCTCGCGGCCGCCGGGGAGCTGTTTTTT
TRBJ1-3	TRBV5-4	.	.	CASSAGLSGNTIYF	TGTGCCAGCAGCGCAGGGCTTTCTGGAAACACCATATATTTT
TRBJ2-5	TRBV11-2	.	TRBD1	CASSRDRGLALPQYF	TGTGCCAGCAGCCGCGACAGGGGGCTCGCCTTACCCCAGTACTTC
TRBJ2-7	TRBV21-1	.	.	CANSRLGSTYEQYF	TGTGCCAACTCCCGCCTGGGGTCCACCTACGAGCAGTACTTC
TRBJ2-1	TRBV9	.	.	CASSERPGANNYNEQFF	TGTGCCAGCAGCGAGAGACCGGGGGCGAATAACTACAATGAGCAGTTCTTC
TRBJ1-1	TRBV5-1	once	.	CASSPGTFNTEAFF	TGCGCCAGCAGCCCCGGGACATTTAACACTGAAGCTTTCTTT
TRBJ2-1	TRBV2	.	.	CASTILSTQFF	TGTGCCAGCACAATCCTTTCGACCCAGTTCTTC
TRBJ2-3	TRBV7-9	.	.	CASSPRGDTQYF	TGTGCCAGCAGCCCCCGGGGAGATACGCAGTATTTT
TRBJ1-1	TRBV5-1	.	.	CASSPGGLPEAFF	TGCGCCAGCAGTCCTGGGGGTCTGCCCGAAGCTTTCTTT